These 20 T cell receptor beta chains were sequenced from one sample in a study of T cells in Graves' hyperthyroidism and ophthalmopathy. TCR beta CDR3 region amplification was performed from RNA transcripts. The HTBI primer set was used in a first-round RT-PCR of the TCR CDR3. Each CDR3 protein gets one entry after TCRdb re-called the multiplex PCR reads with MiXCR. The sample has some 300,000 distinct CDR3 sequences, 13% seen once. Input material: blood. The receptors here all came from a woman between 25 and 40 years old with Graves' hyperthyroidism that later progressed to Graves' ophthalmopathy.

In regard to this clonotype: A read error may be the cause here, since a much bigger clone is one base away. The V call is TRBV7-2, the J call TRBJ2-7; no firm D call. The end of the DNA is better explained by TRBJ2-1, so the J call may be wrong. Germline-derived CDR1 and CDR2 are SGHTA and FQGNSA. This CDR3 spans 14 amino acids. CDR3 DNA sequence: TGTGCCAGCAGCTTTAGTCAGCTCTCCTACGAGCAGTTCTTC. Its protein is CASSFSQLSYEQFF.

This clonotype has ten or more counts. The V and J genes are TRBV3-1 and TRBJ1-6; 11 positions agree with TRBD1. The CDR3 spans 15 residues. The ends lost 2 bases at V and 10 bases at J; junction bases unmatched: 4. Germline CDR1 and CDR2: LGHDT and YNNKEL (reference sequence). The CDR3 region is CASSQPGQGVSPLHF. The CDR3 bases are TGTGCCAGCAGCCAACCGGGACAGGGGGTCTCACCCCTCCACTTT.

In this sample, this clonotype turned up many times. The chain has TRBV7-2 and TRBJ2-3; 8 nucleotides line up with TRBD2. With 6 bases clipped from V and 4 bases from J, the junction kept 6 bases outside the gene matches. The V gene's germline CDR1 is SGHTA and CDR2 FQGNSA. The CDR3 runs to 14 residues. The CDR3 is CASSYSGSADTQYF. As DNA, the CDR3 is TGTGCCAGCAGTTACAGCGGGAGCGCAGATACGCAGTATTTT.

The sample holds many counts of this clonotype. V and J are TRBV27 and TRBJ2-3; TRBD1 matches 7 bases. Germline V gene data show CDR1 as MNHEY and CDR2 as SMNVEV (reference sequence). Losses at the gene ends were 5 bases for V and 0 bases for J; bases not matched to a gene: 5. The CDR3 sequence is 15 residues long. CDR3 sequence (DNA): TGTGCCAGCAGTATATGGACAGGTAGCACAGATACGCAGTATTTT. It yields the protein CASSIWTGSTDTQYF.

This clonotype was counted ten times or more. J is TRBJ2-7 and V is TRBV7-2; 8 positions agree with TRBD1. CDR1 and CDR2 (germline): SGHTA, FQGNSA. The CDR3 contains 15 residues. The V and J ends lost 5 bases and 2 bases, in that order; junction bases with no gene match: 8. CDR3: CASSETDRAAYEQYF. The CDR3 DNA sequence: TGTGCCAGCAGCGAGACGGACAGGGCAGCCTACGAGCAGTACTTC.

This clonotype was counted many times. The chain combines TRBV28 with TRBJ2-7, with D tentatively TRBD2 (7 bases). Trimming cost V 3 bases and J 4 bases, with 25 bases left between them. Germline CDR1 MDHEN, CDR2 SYDVKM. This CDR3 region has 18 residues. The CDR3 loop is CASSFRGRGGGQIYEQYF. Written as DNA, the CDR3 is TGTGCCAGCAGTTTTAGGGGGAGGGGCGGGGGACAAATATACGAGCAGTACTTC. The whole variable domain, remainder taken from reference TRBV28 and TRBJ2-7, is DVKVTQSSRYLVKRTGEKVFLECVQDMDHENMFWYRQDPGLGLRLIYFSYDVKMKEKGDIPEGYSVSREKKERFSLILESASTNQTSMYLCASSFRGRGGGQIYEQYFGPGTRLTVT.

This clonotype was detected many times. The chain joins TRBV5-6 to TRBJ2-1; tentative D call: TRBD2 (6 bases). Per germline, CDR1 SGHDT and CDR2 YYEEEE. The CDR3 has 14 residues. V shed 2 bases and J shed 2 bases, with 8 bases lying between them. CDR3 residues: CASSFRLAYNEQFF. In DNA form, the CDR3 reads TGTGCCAGCAGCTTTCGACTAGCCTACAATGAGCAGTTCTTC.

This clonotype was found a few times. Germline is not matched at one junction end, which may reflect a read error. V usage is TRBV5-1 and J usage is TRBJ1-1; D is unresolved. The CDR3 consists of 12 residues. Germline V lookup: CDR1 SGHRS, CDR2 YFSETQ. The CDR3, as DNA: TGCGCCAGCAGCCAACCGAACACTGAAGTTTTCTTT. Amino acids: CASSQPNTEVFF. Using reference TRBV5-1 and TRBJ1-1 for the parts outside the CDR3, the full variable domain is KAGVTQTPRYLIKTRGQQVTLSCSPISGHRSVSWYQQTPGQGLQFLFEYFSETQRNKGNFPGRFSGRQFSNSRSEMNVSTLELGDSALYLCASSQPNTEVFFGQGTRLTVV.

This clonotype was detected ten times or more. The chain uses TRBV3-1 and TRBJ2-7; 9 bases are shared with TRBD2. Germline V lookup: CDR1 LGHDT, CDR2 YNNKEL (reference sequence). This CDR3 contains 14 residues. Trimming took 4 bases from V and 7 from J; bases not matched to a gene: 8. The CDR3 reads CASSPGLASREQYF. The CDR3 nucleotides are TGTGCCAGCAGCCCAGGACTAGCGTCTAGGGAGCAGTACTTC.

This clonotype appeared many times. The rearrangement uses TRBV28 and TRBJ2-1, with a weak D call TRBD2 (6 bases). V was trimmed by 1 base and J by 4 bases, leaving 11 bases between them. The CDR3 is 15 amino acids. Germline CDR1 reads MDHEN; CDR2 reads SYDVKM. CDR3 in amino acids: CASSLLAELYNEQFF. The CDR3 DNA reads as TGTGCCAGCAGTTTATTAGCGGAGCTTTACAATGAGCAGTTCTTC.

The genes are TRBV7-8 and TRBJ2-3; no reliable D call. Germline V gene lookup returns CDR1 SGHVS and CDR2 FQNEAQ. This CDR3 is built from 14 residues. Trimming cost V 5 bases and J 4 bases, with 13 bases left between them. DNA of the CDR3: TGTGCCAGCAGCACTCGACGGCGACCAGATACGCAGTATTTT. Translating it yields CASSTRRRPDTQYF.

V gene TRBV7-8 combines with J gene TRBJ1-4, with D possibly being TRBD1 (5 bases). The V gene's germline CDR1 is SGHVS and CDR2 FQNEAQ. The CDR3 has 16 residues. V was clipped by 5 bases and J by 3 bases, with 16 bases between them. CDR3 nucleotides: TGTGCCAGCAGCACAAACCCAGGGTTAGCTAATGAAAAACTGTTTTTT. Translation gives CASSTNPGLANEKLFF.

The table lists this clonotype with a few counts. With a much larger clone just one base away, this may be a read error. J is TRBJ2-5 and V is TRBV6-1; unclear D gene. In germline, CDR1 is MNHNS, CDR2 SASEGT. The CDR3 spans 15 residues. In DNA form, the CDR3 reads TGTGCCAGCAGTGAAGCCCGGACGGTTGAAGAGGCCCAGTACTTC. Protein: CASSEARTVEEAQYF.

This clonotype has a count of ten or more. V and J are TRBV19 and TRBJ1-1; 10 nucleotides agree with TRBD1. V lost 3 bases to trimming and J lost 5 bases; unmatched junction nucleotides: 9. Germline loops: CDR1 LNHDA, CDR2 SQIVND (reference sequence). The CDR3 consists of 16 residues. The CDR3 loop reads CASSIIRTGGWTEAFF. Here the CDR3 DNA reads TGTGCCAGTAGTATTATCCGGACAGGGGGTTGGACTGAAGCTTTCTTT.

The sample holds many counts of this clonotype. This chain joins TRBV30 and TRBJ2-5; 14 bases match TRBD2. Unmatched junction bases numbered 5, after V lost 3 bases and J lost 5 bases. Germline CDR1 reads GTSNPN; CDR2 reads SVGIG (reference sequence). CDR3 size: 15 residues. The CDR3, as DNA: TGTGCCTGGAGCCCTGGGACTAGCGGGAGTGAGACCCAGTACTTC. Its translation: CAWSPGTSGSETQYF.

In its sample, this clonotype was seen many times. The gene calls are TRBV7-8 and TRBJ2-3, with TRBD1 identical over 11 bases. V was clipped by 4 bases and J by 4 bases; unmatched bases: 7. This CDR3 is built from 16 residues. Looked up from germline, CDR1 is SGHVS and CDR2 is FQNEAQ. The DNA of the CDR3 is TGTGCCAGCAGCTATGGACAGGGGGCTATGGCAGATACGCAGTATTTT. This gives the protein CASSYGQGAMADTQYF.

This clonotype has only a few counts. This chain uses TRBV6-1 with TRBJ2-2; D may match TRBD1 or TRBD2 (7 bases each). V lost 4 bases to trimming and J lost 4 bases, with 13 bases between them. Per the germline V gene, CDR1 is MNHNS and CDR2 is SASEGT. CDR3 length equals 15 residues. The CDR3 reads CASSAQGGGTGELFF. CDR3 DNA: TGTGCCAGCAGTGCCCAGGGGGGGGGCACCGGGGAGCTGTTTTTT.

This sequence joins TRBV5-5 and TRBJ2-7; weak D call: TRBD2 (5 bases). V was clipped by 0 bases and J by 2 bases, with 9 bases between them. CDR1 and CDR2 (germline): SGHKS, YYEKEE (reference sequence). This CDR3 has 14 residues. The CDR3 DNA is TGTGCCAGCAGCTTGGGGGAGCCGGCCTACGAGCAGTACTTC. It specifies CASSLGEPAYEQYF.

The sample holds many counts of this clonotype. The chain joins TRBV7-3 to TRBJ2-3, with D possibly being TRBD1 or TRBD2 (5 bases each). Germline CDR1 and CDR2: SGHTA and FQGTGA. The V and J ends lost 3 bases and 6 bases respectively, with 19 bases between them. The CDR3 sequence is 16 residues long. CDR3 sequence: CASSLGGTLWRDTQYF. Here the CDR3 DNA reads TGTGCCAGCAGCTTGGGTGGGACCCTATGGAGGGATACGCAGTATTTT. The whole variable domain, filled in from reference TRBV7-3 and TRBJ2-3, reads GAGVSQTPSNKVTEKGKYVELRCDPISGHTALYWYRQSLGQGPEFLIYFQGTGAADDSGLPNDRFFAVRPEGSVSTLKIQRTERGDSAVYLCASSLGGTLWRDTQYFGPGTRLTVL.

The chain recombines TRBV7-2 with TRBJ2-1; TRBD1 matches 8 bases. With 5 bases clipped from V and 2 bases from J, the junction kept 8 bases outside the gene matches. CDR3 length: 16 residues. CDR1 SGHTA and CDR2 FQGNSA come from the germline V gene. DNA of the CDR3: TGTGCCAGCAGCCCAGGACAGGGACGGACCTACAATGAGCAGTTCTTC. It specifies CASSPGQGRTYNEQFF.